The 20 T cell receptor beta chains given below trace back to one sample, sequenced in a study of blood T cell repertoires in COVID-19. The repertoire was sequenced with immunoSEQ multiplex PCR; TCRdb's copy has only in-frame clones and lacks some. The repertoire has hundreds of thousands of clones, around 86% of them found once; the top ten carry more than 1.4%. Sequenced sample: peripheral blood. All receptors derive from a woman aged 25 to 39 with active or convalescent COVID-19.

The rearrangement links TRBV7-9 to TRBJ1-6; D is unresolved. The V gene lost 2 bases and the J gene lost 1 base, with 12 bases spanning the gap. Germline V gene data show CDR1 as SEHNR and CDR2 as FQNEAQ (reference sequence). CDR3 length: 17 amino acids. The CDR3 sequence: CASSLSDGVSYNSPLHF. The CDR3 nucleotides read TGTGCCAGCAGCTTATCAGACGGGGTGTCCTATAATTCACCCCTCCACTTT. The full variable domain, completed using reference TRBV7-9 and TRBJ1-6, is DTGVSQNPRHKITKRGQNVTFRCDPISEHNRLYWYRQTLGQGPEFLTYFQNEAQLEKSRLLSDRFSAERPKGSFSTLEIQRTEQGDSAMYLCASSLSDGVSYNSPLHFGNGTRLTVT.

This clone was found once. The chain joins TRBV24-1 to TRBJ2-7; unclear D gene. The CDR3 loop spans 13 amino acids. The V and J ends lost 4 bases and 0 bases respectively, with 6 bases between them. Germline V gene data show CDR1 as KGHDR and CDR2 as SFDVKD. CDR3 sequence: CATSDGFSYEQYF. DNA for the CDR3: TGTGCCACCAGTGACGGGTTCTCCTACGAGCAGTACTTC.

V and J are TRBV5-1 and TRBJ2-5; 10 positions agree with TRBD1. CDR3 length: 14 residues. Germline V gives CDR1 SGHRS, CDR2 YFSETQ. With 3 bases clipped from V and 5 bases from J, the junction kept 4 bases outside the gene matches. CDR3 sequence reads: CASSWTGGRETQYF. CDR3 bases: TGCGCCAGCAGCTGGACAGGGGGGAGGGAGACCCAGTACTTC.

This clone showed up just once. The CDR3 nucleotides are TGTGCCAGCAGTTACCGACGGGTAGGAAACACTGAAGCTTTCTTT. This codes for CASSYRRVGNTEAFF. The chain has TRBV6-5 and TRBJ1-1; D is uncertain. Germline V gives CDR1 MNHEY, CDR2 SVGAGI. Between the trimmed V and J ends, which lost 2 bases and 2 bases, there was a span of 12 bases. The CDR3 consists of 15 residues.

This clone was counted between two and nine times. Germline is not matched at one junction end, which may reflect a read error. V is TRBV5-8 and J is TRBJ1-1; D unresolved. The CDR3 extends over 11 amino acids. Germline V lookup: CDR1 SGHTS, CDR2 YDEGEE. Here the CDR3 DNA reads TGTGCCAGCAGAAGAAACAGTGAAGCTTTCTTT. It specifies CASRRNSEAFF.

In DNA form, the CDR3 reads TGTGCCAGCAGCTTAGCGCGGGGACGGGACCTGGAGTACTTC. Translated: CASSLARGRDLEYF. The rearrangement uses TRBV7-8 and TRBJ2-7; D is possibly TRBD2 (6 bases). The V gene's germline CDR1 is SGHVS and CDR2 FQNEAQ. This CDR3 is 14 amino acids long. Trimming removed 0 bases at V and 11 bases at J, with 17 bases between.

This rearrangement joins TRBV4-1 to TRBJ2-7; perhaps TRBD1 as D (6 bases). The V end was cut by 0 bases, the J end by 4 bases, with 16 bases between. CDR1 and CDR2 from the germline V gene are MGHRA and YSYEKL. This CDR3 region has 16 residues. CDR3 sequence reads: CASSQDPTGKWYEQYF. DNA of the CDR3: TGCGCCAGCAGCCAAGATCCAACAGGGAAGTGGTACGAGCAGTACTTC.

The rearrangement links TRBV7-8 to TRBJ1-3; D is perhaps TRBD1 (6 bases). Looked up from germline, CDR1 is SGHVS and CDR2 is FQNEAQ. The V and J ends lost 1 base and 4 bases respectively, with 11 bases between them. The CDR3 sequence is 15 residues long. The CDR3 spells CASSLVAGAGNTIYF. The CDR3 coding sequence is TGTGCCAGCAGCTTAGTGGCAGGGGCAGGAAACACCATATATTTT. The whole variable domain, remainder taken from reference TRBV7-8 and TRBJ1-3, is GAGVSQSPRYKVAKRGQDVALRCDPISGHVSLFWYQQALGQGPEFLTYFQNEAQLDKSGLPSDRFFAERPEGSVSTLKIQRTQQEDSAVYLCASSLVAGAGNTIYFGEGSWLTVV.

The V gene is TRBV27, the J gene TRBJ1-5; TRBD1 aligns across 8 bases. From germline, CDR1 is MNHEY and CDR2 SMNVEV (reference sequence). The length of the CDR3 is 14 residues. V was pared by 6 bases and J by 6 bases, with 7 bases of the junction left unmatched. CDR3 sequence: CASSQGAQGQPQHF. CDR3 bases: TGTGCCAGCAGCCAGGGGGCGCAGGGTCAGCCCCAGCATTTT.

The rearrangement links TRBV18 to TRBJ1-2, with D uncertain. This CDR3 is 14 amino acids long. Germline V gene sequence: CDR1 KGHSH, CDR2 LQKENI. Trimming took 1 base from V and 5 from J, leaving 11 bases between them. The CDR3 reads CASSPRDPGYGYTF. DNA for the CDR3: TGTGCCAGCTCACCACGGGATCCGGGGTATGGCTACACCTTC. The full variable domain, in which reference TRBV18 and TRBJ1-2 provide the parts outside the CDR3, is NAGVMQNPRHLVRRRGQEARLRCSPMKGHSHVYWYRQLPEEGLKFMVYLQKENIIDESGMPKERFSAEFPKEGPSILRIQQVVRGDSAAYFCASSPRDPGYGYTFGSGTRLTVV.

CDR3 sequence (DNA): TGTGCCAGCAGCCAAGATGCGGGGCCTAGGGGCTACACCTTC. Its translation is CASSQDAGPRGYTF. This rearrangement joins TRBV3-1 (or the pseudogene TRBV3-2) to TRBJ1-2; D possibly corresponds to TRBD1 (5 bases). Looked up from germline, CDR1 is LGHDT and CDR2 is YNNKEL (reference sequence). V lost 0 bases and J 8 bases, leaving 13 bases between the germline ends. The CDR3 totals 14 residues.

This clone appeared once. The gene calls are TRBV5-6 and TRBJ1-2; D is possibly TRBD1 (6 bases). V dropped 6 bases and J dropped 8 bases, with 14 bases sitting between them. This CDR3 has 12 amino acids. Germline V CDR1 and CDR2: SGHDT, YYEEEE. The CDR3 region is CASTTGKMGYTF. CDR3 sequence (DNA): TGTGCCAGCACCACAGGGAAGATGGGCTACACCTTC.

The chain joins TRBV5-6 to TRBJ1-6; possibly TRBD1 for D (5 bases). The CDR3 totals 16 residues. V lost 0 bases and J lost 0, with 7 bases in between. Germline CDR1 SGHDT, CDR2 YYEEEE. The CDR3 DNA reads TGTGCCAGCAGCTTGGTTAGGGGCTCCTATAATTCACCCCTCCACTTT. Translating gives CASSLVRGSYNSPLHF.

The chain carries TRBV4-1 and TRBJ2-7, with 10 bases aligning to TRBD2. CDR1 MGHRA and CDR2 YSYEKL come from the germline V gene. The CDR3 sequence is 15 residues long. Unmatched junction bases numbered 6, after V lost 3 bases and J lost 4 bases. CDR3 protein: CASSHRTSGVYEQYF. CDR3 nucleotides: TGCGCCAGCAGCCATAGGACTAGCGGTGTATACGAGCAGTACTTC.

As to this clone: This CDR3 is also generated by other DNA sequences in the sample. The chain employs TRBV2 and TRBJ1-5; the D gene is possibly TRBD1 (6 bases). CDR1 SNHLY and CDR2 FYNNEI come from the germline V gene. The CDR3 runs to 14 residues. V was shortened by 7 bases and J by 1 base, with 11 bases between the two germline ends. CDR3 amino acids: CASTGQQSNQPQHF. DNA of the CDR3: TGTGCCAGCACCGGACAGCAGAGCAATCAGCCCCAGCATTTT.

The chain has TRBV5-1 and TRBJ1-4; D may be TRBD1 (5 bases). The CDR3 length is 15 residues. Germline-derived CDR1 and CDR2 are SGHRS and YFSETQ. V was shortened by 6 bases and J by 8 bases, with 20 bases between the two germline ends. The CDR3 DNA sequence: TGCGCCAGCAACGTCTCCCCGGGGGGACTAGAAAAACTGTTTTTT. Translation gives CASNVSPGGLEKLFF.

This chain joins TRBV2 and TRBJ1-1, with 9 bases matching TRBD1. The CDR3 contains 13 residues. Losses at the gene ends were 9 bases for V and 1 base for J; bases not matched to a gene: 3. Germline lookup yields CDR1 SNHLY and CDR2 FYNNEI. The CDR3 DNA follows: TGTGCCAGGGGGACAGGGAAGAACACTGAAGCTTTCTTT. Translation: CARGTGKNTEAFF.

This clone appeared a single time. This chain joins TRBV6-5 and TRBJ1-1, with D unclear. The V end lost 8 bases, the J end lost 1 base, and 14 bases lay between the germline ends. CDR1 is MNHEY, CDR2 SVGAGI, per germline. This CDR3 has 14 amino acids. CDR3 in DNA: TGTGCCAGCTCCGGCGGAGGGCAGAACACTGAAGCTTTCTTT. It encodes CASSGGGQNTEAFF.

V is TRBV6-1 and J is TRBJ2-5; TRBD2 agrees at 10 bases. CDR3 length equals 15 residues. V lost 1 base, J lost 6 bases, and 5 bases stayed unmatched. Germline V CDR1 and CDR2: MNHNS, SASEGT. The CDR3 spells CASSEELAGAQTQYF. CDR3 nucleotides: TGTGCCAGCAGTGAAGAGCTAGCGGGGGCCCAGACCCAGTACTTC.

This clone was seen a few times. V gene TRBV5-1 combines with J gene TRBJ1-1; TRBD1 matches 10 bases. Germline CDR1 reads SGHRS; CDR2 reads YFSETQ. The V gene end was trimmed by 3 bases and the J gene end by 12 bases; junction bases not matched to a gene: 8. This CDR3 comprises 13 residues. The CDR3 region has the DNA TGCGCCAGCAGCTATGGACAGGGGGGTTTGTCTTTCTTT. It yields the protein CASSYGQGGLSFF.